This T cell receptor (beta chain) originates from a study of blood T cells in healthy people across ages. General observations from the study: It was not known whether donors were CMV positive (a possible confounder of expanded clonotype changes).

About this clonotype: Its specificity is not known.

It was around 10 milliliters of peripheral blood that were drawn from each donor. CDR3 size: 15 residues. V was trimmed by 3 bases and J by 2 bases, leaving 12 bases between them. Alongside a J-beta primer mix, a sample-barcoded 5' primer served in a second PCR lasting roughly 7 to 11 cycles. TCRdb called the 5' RACE reads again in MiXCR, with one record for every CDR3 protein. The sample yields 450,000 to 600,000 distinct CDR3 sequences, roughly a quarter seen once. This sample was also put to use in a study of T cells of mothers and their children. In that study: Barcodes for each sample and 2-4 random nucleotides were added by the M1S primer used in the second PCR. Whether pairs are related or unrelated, thymic selection shapes their TCR recombination output in much the same way.

The chain uses TRBV12-3 or TRBV12-4 and TRBJ2-3; no reliable D call. The receptor was isolated from a boy younger than 10 in good health. Sequences were obtained from blood. The CDR3 DNA is TGTGCCAGCAGTTTTGGAAACAGAGACACAGATACGCAGTATTTT. It encodes CASSFGNRDTDTQYF.